This TCR beta chain was documented in a study of T cell responses to AZD1222 COVID-19 vaccine. Assay used: immunoSEQ multiplex PCR; TCRdb lists only in-frame clones, some missing. The repertoire holds under 150,000 clones, 92% seen once, with approximately 9% in the top ten. Study-wide results and caveats: Spike-wide vaccine-associated CD4 TCRs dominated at 160-218 and 743-854.

About this clone: Its antigen is undetermined.

Trimming left V 4 bases short and J 4 bases short, with 13 bases between. From germline, CDR1 is WSHSY and CDR2 SAAADI. The CDR3 consists of 14 residues. This clonotype was sampled from an adult who received the AZD1222 COVID-19 vaccine. The source was peripheral blood, collected 28 days after the second AZD1222 dose. The V and J genes are TRBV10-2 and TRBJ1-2, with D maybe TRBD1 (6 bases). For the CDR3, the DNA is TGCGCCAGCAGTGTCGGCAGGGGTTCCTATGGCTACACCTTC. Translating gives CASSVGRGSYGYTF.